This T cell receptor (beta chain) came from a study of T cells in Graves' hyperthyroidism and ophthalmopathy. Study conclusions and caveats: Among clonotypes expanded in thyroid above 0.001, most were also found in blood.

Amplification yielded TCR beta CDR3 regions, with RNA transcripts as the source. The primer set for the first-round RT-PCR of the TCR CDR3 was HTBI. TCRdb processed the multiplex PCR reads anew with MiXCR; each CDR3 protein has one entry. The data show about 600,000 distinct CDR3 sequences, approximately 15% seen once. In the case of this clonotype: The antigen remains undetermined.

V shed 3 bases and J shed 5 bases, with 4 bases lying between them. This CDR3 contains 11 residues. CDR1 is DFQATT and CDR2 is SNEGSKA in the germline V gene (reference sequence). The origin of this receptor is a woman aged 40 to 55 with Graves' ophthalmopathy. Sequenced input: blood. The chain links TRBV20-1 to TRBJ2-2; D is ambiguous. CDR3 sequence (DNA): TGCAGTGCTAGGCGGACCGGGGAGCTGTTTTTT. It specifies CSARRTGELFF.